This TCR beta chain emerged from a study of PD-1 blockade in classical Hodgkin lymphoma. CDR3 length equals 12 residues. V lost 3 bases and J 7 bases, leaving 6 bases between the germline ends. Germline V gene lookup returns CDR1 LNHNV and CDR2 YYDKDF (reference sequence). The method was immunoSEQ multiplex PCR; TCRdb's version includes in-frame clones alone and lacks a portion of them. The top ten clones hold approximately 23% of a sample with about 46,000 clones, roughly 75% of them seen once. Every patient had relapsed following autologous stem cell transplantation, and cohorts differed in brentuximab vedotin exposure.

This clonotype was sampled from a human donor with classical Hodgkin lymphoma. The starting material was peripheral blood mononuclear cells (PBMCs), obtained before the second cycle of nivolumab. The chain links TRBV15 to TRBJ1-4; D is ambiguous. CDR3 loop: CATSRVTEKLFF. The CDR3 DNA sequence: TGTGCCACCAGCAGGGTGACTGAAAAACTGTTTTTT.